The rows below give T cell receptor beta chains drawn from one sample of a study of OX40 agonist ivuxolimab in advanced cancers. The method was immunoSEQ multiplex PCR; TCRdb's version includes in-frame clones alone and lacks a portion of them. The table has tens of thousands of clones, over 70% seen once. The sequences come from CD4+ or CD8+ T cells sorted from blood, collected in a trial of the OX40 agonist ivuxolimab. The receptors come from an adult with an advanced solid tumor such as melanoma, head and neck, liver or kidney cancer. Each CDR3 is given with its conserved first and last residue. D genes are given only for firm matches. Clone size, where shown, is once, few, many, or a class for clones that have expanded.

v_call: TRBV7-9
clone_size: -
j_call: TRBJ2-3
d_call: TRBD2
cdr3_aa: CASSPFSGGADTQYF
cdr3_nt: TGTGCCAGCAGCCCCTTTAGCGGGGGGGCGGATACGCAGTATTTT

v_call: TRBV18
clone_size: -
j_call: TRBJ1-6
d_call: -
cdr3_aa: CASSPGGGSPLHF
cdr3_nt: TGTGCCAGCTCACCTGGTGGGGGCTCACCCCTCCACTTT

v_call: TRBV11-2
clone_size: -
j_call: TRBJ2-7
d_call: -
cdr3_aa: CASSLESTAYEQYF
cdr3_nt: TGTGCCAGCAGCTTAGAATCTACAGCCTACGAGCAGTACTTC

v_call: TRBV5-6
clone_size: -
j_call: TRBJ1-2
d_call: -
cdr3_aa: CASSYFDPYGYTF
cdr3_nt: TGTGCCAGCAGCTATTTCGATCCCTATGGCTACACCTTC

v_call: TRBV9
clone_size: few
j_call: TRBJ2-1
d_call: TRBD2
cdr3_aa: CASSVSGGPGEQFF
cdr3_nt: TGTGCCAGCAGCGTGTCGGGGGGGCCCGGTGAGCAGTTCTTC

v_call: TRBV19
clone_size: medium-sized
j_call: TRBJ1-4
d_call: -
cdr3_aa: CASSIGAVTNEKLFF
cdr3_nt: TGTGCCAGTAGTATAGGAGCCGTAACTAATGAAAAACTGTTTTTT

v_call: TRBV4-1
clone_size: -
j_call: TRBJ2-7
d_call: -
cdr3_aa: CASSLMTGAAYEQYF
cdr3_nt: TGCGCCAGCAGCCTCATGACAGGAGCAGCCTACGAGCAGTACTTC

v_call: TRBV4-1
clone_size: -
j_call: TRBJ2-3
d_call: TRBD2
cdr3_aa: CASSLHLAGDTDTQYF
cdr3_nt: TGCGCCAGCAGCCTCCATCTAGCGGGGGACACAGATACGCAGTATTTT

v_call: TRBV6-6
clone_size: -
j_call: TRBJ1-2
d_call: -
cdr3_aa: CASSYSGSYGYTF
cdr3_nt: TGTGCCAGCAGTTACTCGGGGAGCTATGGCTACACCTTC

v_call: TRBV5-1
clone_size: -
j_call: TRBJ2-7
d_call: -
cdr3_aa: CASSSLGDYEQYF
cdr3_nt: TGCGCCAGCAGCTCCCTCGGCGACTACGAGCAGTACTTC

v_call: TRBV19
clone_size: -
j_call: TRBJ1-6
d_call: -
cdr3_aa: CASSNGQPGHPLHF
cdr3_nt: TGTGCCAGTAGTAATGGACAGCCGGGGCACCCCCTCCACTTT

v_call: TRBV11-2
clone_size: -
j_call: TRBJ2-5
d_call: TRBD2
cdr3_aa: CASSKTSGRAVPETQYF
cdr3_nt: TGTGCCAGCAGCAAGACTAGCGGGAGGGCCGTACCAGAGACCCAGTACTTC